Listed below are T cell receptor beta chains from one sample, sequenced in a study of control samples from healthy donors and cancer patients. Profiled with immunoSEQ multiplex PCR; TCRdb holds only in-frame clones, not every one. The sample includes some 120,000 clones, 93% seen only once; the top ten take more than 2%. The sequenced sample was blood. These receptors originate from a man aged 25 to 40 in good health. Both conserved end residues are part of each CDR3. D genes are given only for firm matches. Clone size is not always given. Where it is, it says once, few, many or a class for expanded clones.

abundance	d_gene	v_gene	j_gene	CDR3nt	CDR3aa
NA	TRBD1	TRBV29-1	TRBJ2-3	TGCAGCGACAGGGGATGGGTCAGCACAGATACGCAGTATTTT	CSDRGWVSTDTQYF
NA	TRBD1	TRBV7-9	TRBJ2-7	TGTGCCAGCAGCTTCGGGACAGGGATGTCGACCTACGAGCAGTACTTC	CASSFGTGMSTYEQYF
once	NA	TRBV4-1	TRBJ1-1	TGCGCCAGCAGCCAAGAAATGGATAAAACGGGGGAATTT	CASSQEMDKTGEF
NA	TRBD1	TRBV11-2	TRBJ1-1	TGTGCCAGCAGCTCTGGCCGACAGGGAGCGGGGACTGAAGCTTTCTTT	CASSSGRQGAGTEAFF
NA	NA	TRBV28	TRBJ2-7	TGTGCCAGCAGTTTCGCTTCGGGCTCCTACGAGCAGTACTTC	CASSFASGSYEQYF
NA	NA	TRBV6-1	TRBJ1-3	TGTGCCAGCAGTGAAACCCCTCGCTCTGGAAACACCATATATTTT	CASSETPRSGNTIYF
NA	NA	TRBV7-3	TRBJ2-3	TGTGCCAGCAGCTTTGTAGCTACCCCCACAGATACGCAGTATTTT	CASSFVATPTDTQYF
NA	TRBD1	TRBV7-9	TRBJ2-6	TGTGCCAGCAGCGCCCCGCCCGGGACAGTCTCTGGGGCCAACGTCCTGACTTTC	CASSAPPGTVSGANVLTF
NA	NA	TRBV6-1	TRBJ1-1	TGTGCCAGCAGTGAAACGAGGAACACTGAAGCTTTCTTT	CASSETRNTEAFF
NA	NA	TRBV12-3/TRBV12-4	TRBJ2-3	TGTGCCAGCAGTTTAGAGCGACGGACGCAGTATTTT	CASSLERRTQYF
NA	NA	TRBV3-1/TRBV3-2	TRBJ2-2	TGTGCCAGCAGCCAAATACACGGGGAGCTGTTTTTT	CASSQIHGELFF
NA	NA	TRBV6-6	TRBJ1-4	TGTGCCAGCAGGATGGGACCTACTAATGAAAAACTGTTTTTT	CASRMGPTNEKLFF
NA	TRBD1	TRBV6-5	TRBJ1-5	TGTGCCATATCGACAGGGTCGATCTATCAGCCCCAGCATTTT	CAISTGSIYQPQHF
NA	TRBD2	TRBV11-3	TRBJ2-1	TGTGCCAGCAGCTCTATCGGGACTAGCGGGCCATACAATGAGCAGTTCTTC	CASSSIGTSGPYNEQFF
NA	NA	TRBV5-4	TRBJ2-1	TGTGCCAGCAGCTTGAGCAGATCCGGGCGGGATGAGCAGTTCTTC	CASSLSRSGRDEQFF
once	NA	TRBV7-9	TRBJ1-2	TGTGCCAGCAGCTTGGGAGGGTCCTCATGGGGCTACACCTTC	CASSLGGSSWGYTF
NA	NA	TRBV9	TRBJ2-1	TGTGCCAGCAGCGCCCGGGGGACCAACAATGAGCAGTTCTTC	CASSARGTNNEQFF
few	TRBD1	TRBV4-2	TRBJ1-4	TGTGCCAGCAGCCAAGGCGACAGGGGGCAAACTAATGAAAAACTGTTTTTT	CASSQGDRGQTNEKLFF
NA	NA	TRBV5-1	TRBJ1-4	TGCGCCAGCAGCTTGGTTGGCTCCGGGGCCACGAAAGAAAAACTGTTTTTT	CASSLVGSGATKEKLFF
NA	NA	TRBV12-3/TRBV12-4	TRBJ2-2	TGTGCCAGCAGGGACAGATACACCGGGGAGCTGTTTTTT	CASRDRYTGELFF
NA	NA	TRBV30	TRBJ1-4	TGTGCCTGGAGAGGGACCAGGAGGGCCAGCGAAAAACTGTTTTTT	CAWRGTRRASEKLFF
NA	NA	TRBV9	TRBJ1-4	TGTGCCAGCAGCGTAGGAGGGGGGGCTAATGAAAAACTGTTTTTT	CASSVGGGANEKLFF
once	NA	TRBV5-1	TRBJ1-6	TGCGCCAGCAGCTCAAGAGGAGGGTTTAATTCACCCCTCCACTTT	CASSSRGGFNSPLHF
NA	TRBD2	TRBV28	TRBJ2-3	TGTGCCAGCAGTCCGGCCCTAGCGGGGGACACAGATACGCAGTATTTT	CASSPALAGDTDTQYF
NA	NA	TRBV7-9	TRBJ1-4	TGTGCCAGCAGCCCCTCGGGGGCCATTAATGAAAAACTGTTTTTT	CASSPSGAINEKLFF
NA	TRBD2	TRBV11-2	TRBJ2-1	TGTGCCAGCAGCTTAAGCGGGGTGGCCCCATTCTTC	CASSLSGVAPFF
NA	TRBD1	TRBV18	TRBJ2-2	TGTGCCAGCTCACCAACCGGGACAGCGAACACCGGGGAGCTGTTTTTT	CASSPTGTANTGELFF
NA	NA	TRBV3-1/TRBV3-2	TRBJ2-3	TGTGCCAGCAGCCAAGGAAGGAGGGGCACAGATACGCAGTATTTT	CASSQGRRGTDTQYF
NA	NA	TRBV6-5	TRBJ1-1	TGTGCCAGCAGTTACATTATCTTCAACACTGAAGCTTTCTTT	CASSYIIFNTEAFF
once	NA	TRBV5-1	TRBJ2-1	TGCGCCAGCAGCTTGGCCCCCAATGAGCAGTTCTTC	CASSLAPNEQFF
NA	NA	TRBV5-1	TRBJ1-3	TGCGCCAGCAGCTTGGACGGAACCTCTGGAAACACCATATATTTT	CASSLDGTSGNTIYF
NA	NA	TRBV5-6	TRBJ2-5	TGTGCCAGCAGCTGGGACATCACGGAGACCCAGTACTTC	CASSWDITETQYF
few	NA	TRBV7-6	TRBJ1-1	TGTGCCAGCAGCTTAGTGTATGGCAGCTATGCTAACACTGAAGCTTTCTTT	CASSLVYGSYANTEAFF
NA	NA	TRBV11-2	TRBJ1-1	TGTGCCAGCAGCTCCCCGACAGATACTGAAGCTTTCTTT	CASSSPTDTEAFF
NA	TRBD2	TRBV6-1	TRBJ2-7	TGTGCCAGCAGTTCCACCGGGACTACCTACGAGCAGTACTTC	CASSSTGTTYEQYF
NA	TRBD1	TRBV28	TRBJ1-4	TGTGCCAGCAGTTTATTCTATCAGGGGGGGTACGCAACTAATGAAAAACTGTTTTTT	CASSLFYQGGYATNEKLFF
few	NA	TRBV5-4	TRBJ1-1	TGTGCCAGCAGCTTGGGACCTGAAGCTTTCTTT	CASSLGPEAFF
NA	TRBD1	TRBV19	TRBJ1-1	TGTGCCAGTACGACAGGGGGAGGTCCCCCTGAAGCTTTCTTT	CASTTGGGPPEAFF
NA	TRBD1	TRBV5-1	TRBJ1-2	TGCGCCAGCAGCCCCGGGACAGGGGACGATGGCTACACCTTC	CASSPGTGDDGYTF
few	NA	TRBV3-1/TRBV3-2	TRBJ1-5	TGTGCCAGCAGCCAAGGGGGGAAACAGCCCCAGCATTTT	CASSQGGKQPQHF
NA	NA	TRBV19	TRBJ1-1	TGTGCCAGTAGTTTCCAGATGAACACTGAAGCTTTCTTT	CASSFQMNTEAFF
NA	NA	TRBV7-9	TRBJ2-6	TGTGCCAGCAGCTTACTGGGGGCGCTTAACTATGGGGCCAACGTCCTGACTTTC	CASSLLGALNYGANVLTF
NA	TRBD1	TRBV2	TRBJ2-1	TGTGCCAGCAGTGATTACAGGGGACGGGACAATGAGCAGTTCTTC	CASSDYRGRDNEQFF
NA	TRBD2	TRBV28	TRBJ2-3	TGTGCCGGTCATAGCGGGGTTGACACAGATACGCAGTATTTT	CAGHSGVDTDTQYF
once	TRBD2	TRBV5-4	TRBJ2-1	TGTGCCAGCAGACCCCCGGGACTAGGAGTCAATGAGCAGTTCTTC	CASRPPGLGVNEQFF
NA	TRBD1	TRBV9	TRBJ1-2	TGTGCCAGCAGCGGAAGACAGGGCTTTTTCTCTGGCTACACCTTC	CASSGRQGFFSGYTF
NA	NA	TRBV5-1	TRBJ1-3	TGCGCCAGCAGCTTGGGCCCACAGACCACCACCTACTCTGGAAACACCATATATTTT	CASSLGPQTTTYSGNTIYF
NA	NA	TRBV7-9	TRBJ1-1	TGTGCCAGCAGCCCCAGAGAGGTGGCGAGTTATGAAGCTTTCTTT	CASSPREVASYEAFF
NA	NA	TRBV6-5	TRBJ1-5	TGTGCCAGCAGCCCCGATCTTGGGGGTGTCCAGCCCCAGCATTTT	CASSPDLGGVQPQHF
NA	NA	TRBV4-2	TRBJ2-3	TGTGCCAGCAGCCAAGATGAGAGGGCAGGGGGGGGTTTAACGCAGTATTTT	CASSQDERAGGGLTQYF